These T cell receptor beta chains were read from a single sample in a study of cytomegalovirus exposure and HLA in healthy donors. The method was immunoSEQ multiplex PCR; TCRdb's version includes in-frame clones alone and lacks a portion of them. Among about 110,000 clones listed, roughly 85% were seen once. The specimen sequenced was PBMCs. These receptors were taken from a woman aged 40 to 50 in good health and CMV-seronegative. Both conserved end residues are part of each CDR3. The order of the fields is V gene, CDR3 protein.

TRBV10-3,CAISESEEGSTEAFF
TRBV4-3,CASSRDRSRNTEAFF
TRBV4-2,CASSPSGTGTQYF
TRBV5-5,CASSLVRGYGYTF
TRBV7-2,CASSHPKGAANEKLFF
TRBV19,CASSLPPRGPEAFVGGYTF
TRBV7-9,CASSLVGSEYEQFF
TRBV7-2,CASSLKQRQENEKLFF
TRBV7-9,CASSPGTGYTEAFF
TRBV7-2,CASSLGAGGREKLFF
TRBV5-1,CASSLAGTSGSPDTQYF
TRBV10-1,CASSELPRTGYVYEQYF
TRBV5-4,CASSLAGGRETQYF
TRBV28,CASSTLYRDRGQNSYGYTF
TRBV11-2,CASSLSTNNEQYF
TRBV18,CASSPTGTGGVSDTEAFF
TRBV7-2,CASSLGLADNEQFF
TRBV25-1,CASSRQGAREKLFF